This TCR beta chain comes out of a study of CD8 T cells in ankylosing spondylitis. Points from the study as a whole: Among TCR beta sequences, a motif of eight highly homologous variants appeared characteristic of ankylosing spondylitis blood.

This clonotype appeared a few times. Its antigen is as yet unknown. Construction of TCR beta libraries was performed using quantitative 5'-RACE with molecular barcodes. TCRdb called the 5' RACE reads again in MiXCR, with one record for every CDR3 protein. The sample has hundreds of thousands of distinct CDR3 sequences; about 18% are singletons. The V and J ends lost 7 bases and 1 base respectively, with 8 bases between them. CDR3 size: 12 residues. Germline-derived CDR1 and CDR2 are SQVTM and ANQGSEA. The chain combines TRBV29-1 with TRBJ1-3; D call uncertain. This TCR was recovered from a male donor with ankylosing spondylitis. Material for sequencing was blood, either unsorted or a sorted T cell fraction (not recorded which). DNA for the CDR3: TGCAGCGAGGAGGGTTCTGGAAACACCATATATTTT. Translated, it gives CSEEGSGNTIYF.